The rows below give T cell receptor beta chains drawn from one sample of a study of blood T cell repertoires in COVID-19. Sequenced by immunoSEQ multiplex PCR; TCRdb stores in-frame clones only, minus some. The sample holds 350,000 or so clones; about 90% are singletons and the top ten take approximately 0.93%. The sample consisted of PBMCs or T cells enriched from blood (not recorded which). The receptors were gathered from a woman aged 25 to 45 who had recovered from COVID-19. Both conserved end residues are part of each CDR3. The order of the fields is D gene, clone size, J gene, V gene, CDR3 DNA, CDR3 protein. A D gene is named only where the DNA matches it firmly. Size is stated for part of the rows, as once, few or many counts, or as a class when the clone is expanded.

d_call: TRBD1; clone_size: -; j_call: TRBJ2-3; v_call: TRBV9; cdr3_nt: TGTGCCAGCAGCGAACCCACAGGGGGCGCGAGCACAGATACGCAGTATTTT; cdr3_aa: CASSEPTGGASTDTQYF
d_call: -; clone_size: -; j_call: TRBJ2-1; v_call: TRBV12-3/TRBV12-4; cdr3_nt: TGTGCCAGCAGTCCAGGGTATGAGCAGTTCTTC; cdr3_aa: CASSPGYEQFF
d_call: TRBD2; clone_size: -; j_call: TRBJ2-1; v_call: TRBV28; cdr3_nt: TGTGCCAGCAGTTCCCCTAGCGGGGGAAGCTCCTACAATGAGCAGTTCTTC; cdr3_aa: CASSSPSGGSSYNEQFF
d_call: TRBD1; clone_size: -; j_call: TRBJ1-5; v_call: TRBV6-5; cdr3_nt: TGTGCCAGCAGTTTCCCAGCAGGGGGCGCAAATCAGCCCCAGCATTTT; cdr3_aa: CASSFPAGGANQPQHF
d_call: TRBD1; clone_size: -; j_call: TRBJ2-3; v_call: TRBV19; cdr3_nt: TGTGCCAGTAGTATAGGTCTCGGGACAGAAGTAGGAGATACGCAGTATTTT; cdr3_aa: CASSIGLGTEVGDTQYF
d_call: -; clone_size: -; j_call: TRBJ1-2; v_call: TRBV28; cdr3_nt: TGTGCCAGCAGACTGGGGGCGACCTACTATGGCTACACCTTC; cdr3_aa: CASRLGATYYGYTF
d_call: -; clone_size: -; j_call: TRBJ2-1; v_call: TRBV5-5; cdr3_nt: TGTGCCAGCAGCCCCCCCGGGCGGGACAATGAGCAGTTCTTC; cdr3_aa: CASSPPGRDNEQFF
d_call: -; clone_size: -; j_call: TRBJ2-6; v_call: TRBV5-1; cdr3_nt: TGCGCCAGCAGCTTGGCTACAGACTCTGGGGCCAACGTCCTGACTTTC; cdr3_aa: CASSLATDSGANVLTF
d_call: -; clone_size: -; j_call: TRBJ2-7; v_call: TRBV9; cdr3_nt: TGTGCCAGCAGCGTAGGGGGCGACTCCTACGAGCAGTACTTC; cdr3_aa: CASSVGGDSYEQYF
d_call: -; clone_size: -; j_call: TRBJ1-6; v_call: TRBV9; cdr3_nt: TGTGCCAGCAGCGGTGGGGGGGCCTCTAATTCACCCCTCCACTTT; cdr3_aa: CASSGGGASNSPLHF
d_call: -; clone_size: -; j_call: TRBJ2-3; v_call: TRBV7-8; cdr3_nt: TGTGCCAGCAGCCCCTACCCCGACAGGCCCGAGGGCACAGATACGCAGTATTTT; cdr3_aa: CASSPYPDRPEGTDTQYF
d_call: -; clone_size: -; j_call: TRBJ2-2; v_call: TRBV2; cdr3_nt: TGTGCCAGCAGTAAGGTTTCTGGGCACACCGGGGAGCTGTTTTTT; cdr3_aa: CASSKVSGHTGELFF
d_call: TRBD2; clone_size: -; j_call: TRBJ2-5; v_call: TRBV4-1; cdr3_nt: TGCGCCAGCAGTATCCTACTAGCGGAAGAAGAGACCCAGTACTTC; cdr3_aa: CASSILLAEEETQYF
d_call: -; clone_size: -; j_call: TRBJ1-1; v_call: TRBV2; cdr3_nt: TGTGCCAGCATTGGAGTGAGTCCGGCTTTCTTT; cdr3_aa: CASIGVSPAFF
d_call: TRBD2; clone_size: once; j_call: TRBJ2-7; v_call: TRBV11-2; cdr3_nt: TGTGCCAGCAGCGGAACAGCGGGAAACTACGAGCAGTACTTC; cdr3_aa: CASSGTAGNYEQYF
d_call: TRBD1; clone_size: -; j_call: TRBJ1-1; v_call: TRBV6-5; cdr3_nt: TGTGCCAGCAGCCGACCCACAGGGGTGGGCACTGAAGCTTTCTTT; cdr3_aa: CASSRPTGVGTEAFF
d_call: -; clone_size: few; j_call: TRBJ2-3; v_call: TRBV4-2; cdr3_nt: TGTGCCAGCAGCCAAGGAGCAGCGTCCATGGGTACGCAGTATTTT; cdr3_aa: CASSQGAASMGTQYF
d_call: -; clone_size: -; j_call: TRBJ2-2; v_call: TRBV5-4; cdr3_nt: TGTGCCAGCAGCTTGGATCCCGGGGCGAACACCGGGGAGCTGTTTTTT; cdr3_aa: CASSLDPGANTGELFF
d_call: -; clone_size: -; j_call: TRBJ1-4; v_call: TRBV5-5; cdr3_nt: TGTGCCAGCAGCTCGGGGGGAAGCGTTAATGAAAAACTGTTTTTT; cdr3_aa: CASSSGGSVNEKLFF
d_call: -; clone_size: -; j_call: TRBJ1-1; v_call: TRBV6-2/TRBV6-3; cdr3_nt: TGTGCCAGCAGTCTCAGAGGGGGTTACGCTGAAGCTTTCTTT; cdr3_aa: CASSLRGGYAEAFF
d_call: TRBD1; clone_size: once; j_call: TRBJ2-7; v_call: TRBV7-6; cdr3_nt: TGTGCCAGCAGCCTCTGGGGACAGGGGATAGAGATGGAGCAGTACTTC; cdr3_aa: CASSLWGQGIEMEQYF
d_call: TRBD2; clone_size: -; j_call: TRBJ2-3; v_call: TRBV19; cdr3_nt: TGTGCCAGTACCCCGCGGCCTAGCGGGGCTCGCACAGATACGCAGTATTTT; cdr3_aa: CASTPRPSGARTDTQYF
d_call: -; clone_size: -; j_call: TRBJ1-1; v_call: TRBV7-9; cdr3_nt: TGTGCCAGCAGCCCCCGGGGGGGCCCGAACACTGAAGCTTTCTTT; cdr3_aa: CASSPRGGPNTEAFF
d_call: -; clone_size: -; j_call: TRBJ2-5; v_call: TRBV7-9; cdr3_nt: TGTGCCAGCAGCTTAGGGGCTAAGGGACTCCAGGGAGAGACCCAGTACTTC; cdr3_aa: CASSLGAKGLQGETQYF
d_call: -; clone_size: -; j_call: TRBJ2-6; v_call: TRBV7-9; cdr3_nt: TGTGCCAGCAGCTCGTTGACAGTGTCGTTCGGGGCCAACGTCCTGACTTTC; cdr3_aa: CASSSLTVSFGANVLTF
d_call: -; clone_size: -; j_call: TRBJ2-5; v_call: TRBV3-1/TRBV3-2; cdr3_nt: TGTGCCAGCAGCCAGGGCACCCGGGGGCGGGGGACCGTAGTAAACCAAGAGACCCAGTACTTC; cdr3_aa: CASSQGTRGRGTVVNQETQYF
d_call: TRBD1; clone_size: -; j_call: TRBJ2-7; v_call: TRBV5-1; cdr3_nt: TGCGCCAGCAGAACCGGACAGGGGGACAGGGGTGTCTACGAGCAGTACTTC; cdr3_aa: CASRTGQGDRGVYEQYF
d_call: -; clone_size: -; j_call: TRBJ1-2; v_call: TRBV2; cdr3_nt: TGTGCCAGCACCGGACAGTATAACTATGGCTACACCTTC; cdr3_aa: CASTGQYNYGYTF
d_call: -; clone_size: -; j_call: TRBJ1-3; v_call: TRBV28; cdr3_nt: TGTGCCAGCAGTCCCGGCAGGGCCAACTCTGGAAACACCATATATTTT; cdr3_aa: CASSPGRANSGNTIYF
d_call: -; clone_size: -; j_call: TRBJ1-2; v_call: TRBV6-5; cdr3_nt: TGTGCCAGCAGTTACCTAGCCATACCTAACTATGGCTACACCTTC; cdr3_aa: CASSYLAIPNYGYTF
d_call: -; clone_size: -; j_call: TRBJ2-7; v_call: TRBV28; cdr3_nt: TGTGCCAGCAAAAGCGGCTCCTACGAGCAGTACTTC; cdr3_aa: CASKSGSYEQYF
d_call: TRBD1; clone_size: -; j_call: TRBJ1-1; v_call: TRBV19; cdr3_nt: TGTGCCAGTAGTAGCAGACAGGGGAGGGTGAACACTGAAGCTTTCTTT; cdr3_aa: CASSSRQGRVNTEAFF
d_call: -; clone_size: -; j_call: TRBJ2-3; v_call: TRBV5-1; cdr3_nt: TGCGCCAGCAGCTGGGGGGGCCAGGGGAGCACAGATACGCAGTATTTT; cdr3_aa: CASSWGGQGSTDTQYF
d_call: -; clone_size: -; j_call: TRBJ1-6; v_call: TRBV30; cdr3_nt: TGTGCCTGGAGTGGCAGGATCTCCTATAATTCACCCCTCCACTTT; cdr3_aa: CAWSGRISYNSPLHF
d_call: -; clone_size: -; j_call: TRBJ2-3; v_call: TRBV29-1; cdr3_nt: TGCAGCGTTGAAGAGTCCGTCACAGATACGCAGTATTTT; cdr3_aa: CSVEESVTDTQYF
d_call: -; clone_size: -; j_call: TRBJ1-1; v_call: TRBV7-9; cdr3_nt: TGTGCCAGCAGCTTCGGGGGGGCGGACACTGAAGCTTTCTTT; cdr3_aa: CASSFGGADTEAFF
d_call: -; clone_size: once; j_call: TRBJ2-7; v_call: TRBV21-1; cdr3_nt: TGTGCCAGCAACCTACAGCACGAGCAGTACTTC; cdr3_aa: CASNLQHEQYF
d_call: TRBD2; clone_size: -; j_call: TRBJ2-5; v_call: TRBV14; cdr3_nt: TGTGCCAGCAGCCAAGCGGGGCTAGCGGGGACGAAGACCCAGTACTTC; cdr3_aa: CASSQAGLAGTKTQYF
d_call: TRBD1; clone_size: -; j_call: TRBJ1-2; v_call: TRBV11-2; cdr3_nt: TGTGCCAGCAGCAGGACAGGGTCGAACTATGGCTACACCTTC; cdr3_aa: CASSRTGSNYGYTF
d_call: TRBD1; clone_size: once; j_call: TRBJ1-4; v_call: TRBV7-9; cdr3_nt: TGTGCCAGCAGCTCAGGGACAGGGGGTCTGTTTTTT; cdr3_aa: CASSSGTGGLFF
d_call: -; clone_size: -; j_call: TRBJ2-4; v_call: TRBV21-1; cdr3_nt: TGTGCCAGCAGCAAACCGGGACATACCCTAAAAAACATTCAGTACTTC; cdr3_aa: CASSKPGHTLKNIQYF